These T cell receptor beta chains were read from a single sample in a study of blood T cell repertoires in COVID-19. The method was immunoSEQ multiplex PCR; TCRdb's version includes in-frame clones alone and lacks a portion of them. This table holds about 330,000 clones, 80% to 90% found once. Sequences were obtained from PBMCs or T cells enriched from blood (not recorded which). Source of these receptors: a man between 25 and 39 years old who had recovered from COVID-19. CDR3s include the opening cysteine and the closing phenylalanine or tryptophan. Each record gives: V gene, CDR3 protein.

>TRBV10-3
CAIRRQGVRSGANVLTF
>TRBV10-2
CASNHRLGSVNTGELFF
>TRBV9
CASSVTGANTGELFF
>TRBV28
CASSLGTGEYQPQHF
>TRBV29-1
CSVGSVGGSYEQYF
>TRBV5-6
CASSYWALNTEAFF
>TRBV7-9
CASSLDRLAGGRGTGELFF
>TRBV11-2
CASSLGGAEKLFF
>TRBV6-5
CASSADREGTGELFF
>TRBV19
CASSREHRVSNQPQHF
>TRBV7-8
CASSLDGAGGANTIYF
>TRBV5-4
CASSLDRRDRGRAGELFF
>TRBV9
CASSVAGGDNQPQHF
>TRBV9
CASSPEGTGVYNEQFF
>TRBV4-1
CASSQGQGVETQYF
>TRBV4-1
CASSLVTGSNQPQHF
>TRBV27
CASSPYLTGNYGYTF
>TRBV30
CAWRKAGGYNEQFF
>TRBV25-1
CASRSGQLEAFF
>TRBV7-2
CASSLVGGSTEAFF
>TRBV5-1
CASSLRDRDTDTQYF
>TRBV19
CASSEGSGLYNSPLHF
>TRBV28
CASSLPGLAGGNEQFF
>TRBV5-4
CASSLVPGQANTEAFF
>TRBV19
CASRDRGTDTQYF
>TRBV4-1
CASSPSGGAKADAQYF
>TRBV7-6
CASSLNEGPYEQYF
>TRBV11-2
CASSLLAGGYNEQFF
>TRBV5-5
CASSLIQSFNQPQHF
>TRBV5-4
CASSLQPDRGRGEKLFF
>TRBV19
CASSIRQGNEQFF
>TRBV9
CASSVGLGPYEQYF
>TRBV18
CASSPRTSRTDTQYF
>TRBV5-6
CASSSLAGGTGELFF
>TRBV3-1/TRBV3-2
CARSRQLYQPQHF
>TRBV5-1
CASSLGGRPDYEQYF
>TRBV18
CASSPRTGRSYFHEQYF
>TRBV28
CASSSQGDEQYF
>TRBV19
CASSIERQGPADTQYF
>TRBV24-1
CATSDAGELFF
>TRBV6-5
CASSGTAQETQYF